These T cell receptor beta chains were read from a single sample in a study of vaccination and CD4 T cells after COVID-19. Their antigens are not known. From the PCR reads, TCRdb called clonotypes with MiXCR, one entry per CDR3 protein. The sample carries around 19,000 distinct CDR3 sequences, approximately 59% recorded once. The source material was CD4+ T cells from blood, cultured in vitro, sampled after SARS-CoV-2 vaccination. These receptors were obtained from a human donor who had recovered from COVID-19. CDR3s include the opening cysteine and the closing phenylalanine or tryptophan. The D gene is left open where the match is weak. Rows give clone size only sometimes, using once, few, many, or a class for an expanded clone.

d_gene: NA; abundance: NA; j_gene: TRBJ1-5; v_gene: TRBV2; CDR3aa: CASSREGQPQHF; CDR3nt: TGTGCCAGCAGTCGAGAGGGTCAGCCCCAGCATTTT
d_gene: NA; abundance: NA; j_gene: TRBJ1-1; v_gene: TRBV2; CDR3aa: CASSEARGAFF; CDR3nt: TGTGCCAGCAGTGAAGCGCGTGGGGCTTTCTTT
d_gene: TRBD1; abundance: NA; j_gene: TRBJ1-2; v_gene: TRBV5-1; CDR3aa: CASSYGQGVYTF; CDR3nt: TGCGCCAGCAGCTACGGACAGGGTGTTTACACCTTC
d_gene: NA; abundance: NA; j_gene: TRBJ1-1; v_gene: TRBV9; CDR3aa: CASSTENTEAFF; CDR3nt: TGTGCCAGCAGCACAGAGAACACTGAAGCTTTCTTT
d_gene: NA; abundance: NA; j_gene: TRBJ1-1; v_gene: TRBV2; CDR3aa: CASRTTGLMNTEAFF; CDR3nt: TGTGCCAGCAGGACTACAGGGCTCATGAACACTGAAGCTTTCTTT
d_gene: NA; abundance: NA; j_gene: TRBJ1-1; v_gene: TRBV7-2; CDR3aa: CASSLEVNTEAFF; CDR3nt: TGTGCCAGCAGCTTAGAAGTGAACACTGAAGCTTTCTTT
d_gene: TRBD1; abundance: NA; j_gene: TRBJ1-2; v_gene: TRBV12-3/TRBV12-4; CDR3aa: CASSWGTGNGYTF; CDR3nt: TGTGCCAGCAGCTGGGGGACAGGGAACGGCTACACCTTC
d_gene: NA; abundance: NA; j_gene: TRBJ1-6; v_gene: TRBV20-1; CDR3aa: CSAPEAPLHF; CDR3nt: TGCAGTGCCCCGGAGGCACCCCTCCACTTT
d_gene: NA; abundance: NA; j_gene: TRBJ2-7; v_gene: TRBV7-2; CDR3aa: CASSLVPGHAYEQYF; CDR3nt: TGTGCCAGCAGCTTAGTGCCGGGGCACGCCTACGAGCAGTACTTC
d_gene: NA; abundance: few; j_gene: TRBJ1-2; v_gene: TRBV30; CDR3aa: CAWTPRQVGYTF; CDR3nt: TGTGCCTGGACCCCTCGCCAGGTTGGCTACACCTTC
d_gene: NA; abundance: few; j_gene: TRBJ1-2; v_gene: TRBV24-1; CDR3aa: CATSDSGYGYTF; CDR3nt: TGTGCCACCAGTGATTCGGGCTATGGCTACACCTTC
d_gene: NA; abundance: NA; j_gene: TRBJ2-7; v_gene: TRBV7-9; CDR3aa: CASSLTSRALYEQYF; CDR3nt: TGTGCCAGCAGCTTAACATCACGGGCATTATACGAGCAGTACTTC
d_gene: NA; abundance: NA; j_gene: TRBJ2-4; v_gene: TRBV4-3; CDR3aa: CASSQDLLQPQYF; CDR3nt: TGCGCCAGCAGCCAAGATCTATTACAGCCTCAGTACTTC
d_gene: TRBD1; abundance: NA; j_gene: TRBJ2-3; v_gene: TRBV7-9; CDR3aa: CASQIGGQGGTDTQYF; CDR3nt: TGTGCCAGTCAAATCGGGGGACAGGGCGGCACAGATACGCAGTATTTT
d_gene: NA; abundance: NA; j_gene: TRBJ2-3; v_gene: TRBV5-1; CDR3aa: CASSLVPGSVKESSQYF; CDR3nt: TGCGCCAGCAGCTTAGTGCCAGGCAGTGTCAAGGAGTCGTCGCAGTATTTT
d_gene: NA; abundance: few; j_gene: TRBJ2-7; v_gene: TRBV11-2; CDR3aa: CASSFYTYEQYF; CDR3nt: TGTGCCAGCAGCTTCTATACCTACGAGCAGTACTTC
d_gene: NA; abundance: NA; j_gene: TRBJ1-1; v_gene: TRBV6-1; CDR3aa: CASSDPPGRGTEAFF; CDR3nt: TGTGCCAGCAGTGATCCCCCGGGCCGAGGGACTGAAGCTTTCTTT
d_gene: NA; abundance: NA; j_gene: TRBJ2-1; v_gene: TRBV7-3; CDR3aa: CASSLTLTTEQFF; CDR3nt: TGTGCCAGCAGCTTAACCCTGACGACTGAGCAGTTCTTC
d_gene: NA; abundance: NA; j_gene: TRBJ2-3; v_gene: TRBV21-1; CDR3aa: CASSKLTDTQYF; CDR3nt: TGTGCCAGCAGCAAATTGACAGATACGCAGTATTTT
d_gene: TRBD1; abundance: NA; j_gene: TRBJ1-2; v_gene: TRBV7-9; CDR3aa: CASTHETGGGSGYTF; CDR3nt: TGTGCCAGCACCCACGAGACAGGGGGCGGGAGTGGCTACACCTTC
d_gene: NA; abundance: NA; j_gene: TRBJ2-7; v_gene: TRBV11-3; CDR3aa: CASSPQGGQSYEQYF; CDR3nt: TGTGCCAGCAGCCCCCAGGGGGGACAGTCCTACGAGCAGTACTTC
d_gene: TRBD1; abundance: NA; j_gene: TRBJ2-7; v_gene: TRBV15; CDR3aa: CATSRTGDEQYF; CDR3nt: TGTGCCACCAGTAGGACAGGGGACGAGCAGTACTTC
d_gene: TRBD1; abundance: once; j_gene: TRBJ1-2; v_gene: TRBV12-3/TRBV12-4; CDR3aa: CASSPTQGQGYGYTF; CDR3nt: TGTGCCAGCAGCCCGACCCAGGGACAGGGCTATGGCTACACCTTC
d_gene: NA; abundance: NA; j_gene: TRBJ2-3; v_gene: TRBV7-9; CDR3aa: CASSLVSSASWDTQYF; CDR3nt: TGTGCCAGCAGCTTAGTCTCTAGCGCCAGTTGGGATACGCAGTATTTT
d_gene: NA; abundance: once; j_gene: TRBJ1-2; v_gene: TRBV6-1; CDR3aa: CASSVDGNYGYTF; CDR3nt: TGTGCCAGCAGTGTGGACGGTAACTATGGCTACACCTTC
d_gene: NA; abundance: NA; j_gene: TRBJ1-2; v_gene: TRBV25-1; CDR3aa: CASSETGRSYGYTF; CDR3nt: TGTGCCAGCAGTGAGACCGGACGGTCCTATGGCTACACCTTC
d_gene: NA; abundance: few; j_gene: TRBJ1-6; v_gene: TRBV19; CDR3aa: CASSIQGDLNSPLHF; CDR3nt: TGTGCCAGTAGCATACAGGGTGACCTGAATTCACCCCTCCACTTT
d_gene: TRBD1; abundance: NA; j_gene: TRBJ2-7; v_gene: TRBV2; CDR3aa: CASSPWDRPYEQYF; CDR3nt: TGTGCCAGCAGTCCCTGGGACAGGCCGTACGAGCAGTACTTC
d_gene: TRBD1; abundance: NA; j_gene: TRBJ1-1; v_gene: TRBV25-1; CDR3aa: CASRGTGPLGNTEAFF; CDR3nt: TGTGCCAGCAGAGGGACAGGTCCCTTGGGGAACACTGAAGCTTTCTTT
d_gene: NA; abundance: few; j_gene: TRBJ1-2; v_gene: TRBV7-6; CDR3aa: CASSALGRASGNYGYTF; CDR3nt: TGTGCCAGCAGCGCCCTAGGCCGGGCATCTGGTAACTATGGCTACACCTTC
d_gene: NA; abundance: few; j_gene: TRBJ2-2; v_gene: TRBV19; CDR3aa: CASSTLVGSANTGELFF; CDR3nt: TGTGCCAGTAGTACTCTTGTGGGGAGCGCGAACACCGGGGAGCTGTTTTTT
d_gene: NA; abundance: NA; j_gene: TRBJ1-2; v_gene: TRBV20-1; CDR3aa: CSARDRGFQGYTF; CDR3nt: TGCAGTGCTAGAGATAGGGGATTCCAGGGCTACACCTTC
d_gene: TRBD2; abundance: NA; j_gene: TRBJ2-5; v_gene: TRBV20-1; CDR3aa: CSAVAPVPGGRETQYF; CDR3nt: TGCAGTGCTGTAGCCCCCGTTCCGGGGGGGCGTGAGACCCAGTACTTC
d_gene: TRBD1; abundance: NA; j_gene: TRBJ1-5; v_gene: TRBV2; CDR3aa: CASSADRGYQPQHF; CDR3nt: TGTGCCAGCAGTGCGGACAGGGGCTATCAGCCCCAGCATTTT
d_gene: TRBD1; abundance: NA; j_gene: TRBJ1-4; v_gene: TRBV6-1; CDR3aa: CASGQGREKLFF; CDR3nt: TGTGCCAGCGGACAGGGGAGGGAAAAACTGTTTTTT
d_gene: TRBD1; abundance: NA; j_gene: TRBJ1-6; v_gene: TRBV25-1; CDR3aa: CASSVNRGYNSPLHF; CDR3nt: TGTGCCAGCAGTGTGAACAGGGGCTATAATTCACCCCTCCACTTT
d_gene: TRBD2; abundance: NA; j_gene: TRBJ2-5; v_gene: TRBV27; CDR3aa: CASSFSSGGARTQYF; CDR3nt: TGTGCCAGCAGTTTCTCTAGCGGGGGGGCCAGAACCCAGTACTTC
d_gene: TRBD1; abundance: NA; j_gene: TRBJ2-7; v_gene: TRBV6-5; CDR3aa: CASSFGDRVAGEQYF; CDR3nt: TGTGCCAGCAGTTTTGGGGACAGGGTGGCAGGCGAGCAGTACTTC
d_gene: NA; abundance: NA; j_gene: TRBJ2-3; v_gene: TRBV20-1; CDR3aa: CSAGASLGLTSTPTQYF; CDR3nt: TGCAGTGCTGGGGCCTCGCTGGGTTTGACATCAACCCCTACGCAGTATTTT
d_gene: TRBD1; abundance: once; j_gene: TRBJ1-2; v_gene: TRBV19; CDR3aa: CASKTGVYGYTF; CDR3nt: TGTGCCAGTAAGACAGGGGTCTATGGCTACACCTTC
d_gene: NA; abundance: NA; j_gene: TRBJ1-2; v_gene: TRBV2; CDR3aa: CASTLLNGPTRGGYTF; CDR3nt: TGTGCCAGCACCCTCCTTAACGGGCCTACCCGGGGTGGCTACACCTTC
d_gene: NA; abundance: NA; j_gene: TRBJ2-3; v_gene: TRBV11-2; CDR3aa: CASSLRIGGTDTQYF; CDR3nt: TGTGCCAGCAGCTTAAGAATTGGGGGCACAGATACGCAGTATTTT